The present entry profiles one T cell receptor beta chain with its context. Its antigen is undetermined. The V segment lost 7 bases and the J segment 2 bases; nucleotides outside the gene matches: 5. The CDR3 is 13 residues long. In germline, CDR1 is SQVTM, CDR2 ANQGSEA. This record comes from a study of shared clonotypes between healthy human individuals. Turning to the study itself: The donor pool was made up of two women and a few men aged 18 to 49. For every donor, three CD4 naive, three CD4 memory, two CD8 naive and one CD8 memory plates were used. Study conclusions and caveats: A limitation of the genetic and exposure-history diversity represented arose from few donors.

TCRdb's table, derived via immunoSEQ multiplex PCR, lists solely in-frame clones and lacks some. This sample has about 670,000 clones, with approximately 79% found just once. Study donors comprised healthy, HIV-negative adults devoid of recent acute infection or vaccination. The sample taken for sequencing was memory CD4+ T cells sorted from blood. This sample's subset: CD45RA-negative fraction. This sequence originates from a woman in her twenties or thirties in good health. The rearrangement uses TRBV29-1 and TRBJ2-3; 8 bases are a match to TRBD2. As DNA, the CDR3 is TGCAGCGCCGTAGCGGGGTCCACAGATACGCAGTATTTT. Translating gives CSAVAGSTDTQYF.